Below, 13 T cell receptor beta chains from the same sample are listed, as sequenced in a study of T cell responses to AZD1222 COVID-19 vaccine. The repertoire was sequenced with immunoSEQ multiplex PCR; TCRdb's copy has only in-frame clones and lacks some. The profile shows 100,000 to 150,000 clones, about 90% of them singletons. Source: peripheral blood, taken on day 0 of AZD1222 vaccination. Receptor source: an adult in good health.

V is TRBV2 and J is TRBJ2-3; D unclear. CDR1 is SNHLY, CDR2 FYNNEI, per germline. The CDR3 is 15 amino acids. The V end lost 7 bases, the J end lost 0 bases, and 14 bases lay between the germline ends. CDR3 bases: TGTGCCAGCACCGGGCGCACTACTAGCACAGATACGCAGTATTTT. Amino acid sequence: CASTGRTTSTDTQYF.

The chain couples TRBV6-2 or TRBV6-3 to TRBJ1-5; 7 bases fit TRBD1. V gave up 5 bases and J gave up 5 bases; unmatched junction bases: 3. CDR3 length: 13 amino acids. Germline V lookup: CDR1 MNHEY, CDR2 SVGEGT. In nucleotides, the CDR3 is TGTGCCAGCAGTACCCAGGGGGATCAGCCCCAGCATTTT. Encoded protein: CASSTQGDQPQHF.

This clone appeared a few times. The J gene is TRBJ1-6, the V gene TRBV28; no definite D call. V shed 3 bases and J shed 13 bases, with 13 bases lying between them. The CDR3 runs 13 residues. Germline V lookup: CDR1 MDHEN, CDR2 SYDVKM. This chain's CDR3 is CASSFHVSLPLHF. DNA for the CDR3: TGTGCCAGCAGTTTTCACGTCTCTTTGCCCCTCCACTTT.

The chain combines TRBV5-1 with TRBJ2-3; a possible D gene is TRBD2 (5 bases). CDR3 length: 15 amino acids. With 0 bases removed from V and 2 bases from J, the gap between germline ends came to 10 bases. Germline V CDR1 and CDR2: SGHRS, YFSETQ. Here the CDR3 DNA reads TGCGCCAGCAGCTTGGCTGAGGGATCCACAGATACGCAGTATTTT. Residues: CASSLAEGSTDTQYF.

The chain employs TRBV3-1 (or the pseudogene TRBV3-2) and TRBJ2-2, with D uncertain. Trimming removed 0 bases from V and 1 base from J, with 6 bases in between. The CDR3 sequence is 15 residues long. Germline CDR1 LGHDT, CDR2 YNNKEL (reference sequence). The CDR3 sequence: CASSQDWGNTGELFF. CDR3 bases: TGTGCCAGCAGCCAAGATTGGGGGAACACCGGGGAGCTGTTTTTT.

The J gene is TRBJ2-5, the V gene TRBV9; 10 positions agree with TRBD1. Germline V gene sequence: CDR1 SGDLS, CDR2 YYNGEE. The CDR3 covers 16 residues. V trimming: 2 bases; J trimming: 4 bases; junction bases outside the gene matches: 8. The CDR3, as DNA: TGTGCCAGCAGCGTGCGGGGACAGGGGAGGGTAGAGACCCAGTACTTC. Translating gives CASSVRGQGRVETQYF.

The chain couples TRBV5-6 to TRBJ2-2, with D unclear. V was cut by 0 bases and J by 0 bases, with 9 bases left in between. The CDR3 has 16 residues. Germline CDR1 is SGHDT and CDR2 is YYEEEE. The CDR3 DNA sequence: TGTGCCAGCAGCTTGGCCTGGCGGCCGAACACCGGGGAGCTGTTTTTT. Amino acid sequence: CASSLAWRPNTGELFF.

The chain carries TRBV3-1 (or the pseudogene TRBV3-2) and TRBJ1-1; unclear D gene. Germline CDR1 is LGHDT and CDR2 is YNNKEL (reference sequence). The CDR3 runs 15 residues. V lost 1 base and J lost 0, with 9 bases in between. The DNA of the CDR3 is TGTGCCAGCAGCCAAGGGGTTAGAGTGAACACTGAAGCTTTCTTT. Its translation: CASSQGVRVNTEAFF.

The chain combines TRBV27 with TRBJ2-7; D is perhaps TRBD1 or TRBD2 (7 bases each). Germline lookup yields CDR1 MNHEY and CDR2 SMNVEV (reference sequence). The CDR3 totals 21 residues. CDR3 coding DNA: TGTGCGGCAGGGGGGGGAGAACCGAGGGCAGGGAAGAAATTCTCGAGCTACGAGCAGTACTTC. Encoded protein: CAAGGGEPRAGKKFSSYEQYF.

The V call is TRBV18, the J call TRBJ2-3; a weak D match, TRBD2 (6 bases). Trimming cost V 4 bases and J 6 bases, with 11 bases left between them. The CDR3 is 13 residues long. Per the germline V gene, CDR1 is KGHSH and CDR2 is LQKENI. The DNA for the CDR3 is TGTGCCAGCTCACGCGGAGGAGGGGATACGCAGTATTTT. This translates into CASSRGGGDTQYF.

J is TRBJ2-3 and V is TRBV28; no reliable D call. This CDR3 comprises 13 residues. CDR1 and CDR2 from the germline V gene are MDHEN and SYDVKM. The V and J ends lost 4 bases and 4 bases respectively, with 9 bases between them. This CDR3 reads CASSSASPDTQYF. The CDR3, as DNA: TGTGCCAGCAGTTCGGCCAGTCCAGATACGCAGTATTTT.

V and J are TRBV10-3 and TRBJ1-2, with D uncertain. Germline V gene lookup returns CDR1 ENHRY and CDR2 SYGVKD. V was shortened by 6 bases and J by 8 bases, with 19 bases between the two germline ends. The CDR3 is 14 residues long. CDR3 nucleotides: TGTGCCATCAGCGATCCCACCTGGTCCGGCGGCTACACCTTC. Translating it yields CAISDPTWSGGYTF.

The rearrangement links TRBV7-9 to TRBJ1-3; D is possibly TRBD1 (6 bases). The V end lost 3 bases, the J end lost 8 bases, and 14 bases lay between the germline ends. The CDR3 runs 14 residues. Germline lookup yields CDR1 SEHNR and CDR2 FQNEAQ (reference sequence). The CDR3 reads CASSFLGAVDTIYF. The CDR3 nucleotides are TGTGCCAGCAGCTTCTTGGGGGCGGTAGACACCATATATTTT. The entire variable domain, with the rest obtained from reference TRBV7-9 and TRBJ1-3, is as follows: DTGVSQNPRHKITKRGQNVTFRCDPISEHNRLYWYRQTLGQGPEFLTYFQNEAQLEKSRLLSDRFSAERPKGSFSTLEIQRTEQGDSAMYLCASSFLGAVDTIYFGEGSWLTVV.